A single T cell receptor (beta chain) is shown here with its context. Antigen unknown. This specimen belongs to a study of breast tumors, draining lymph nodes, adjacent tissues. Using its own MiXCR run on the multiplex PCR reads, TCRdb lists one record per CDR3 protein. The sample has some 66,000 distinct CDR3 sequences; approximately 54% are singletons. Notes on the study in general: The data were judged consistent with most tumor T cells coming from lymph node and expanding in tumor. The lymph node origin of tumor T cells was framed as consistent with a hypothesis, not demonstrated. Tumors had less TCR diversity than lymph nodes, more than nontumor tissue.

The J segment lost 8 bases and the V segment lost 4 bases, leaving 7 bases of the junction unmatched. The length of the CDR3 is 13 residues. CDR1 and CDR2 (germline): SGHTA, FQGNSA. The sequence was obtained from a female donor with breast cancer. Some clones in this sample may be carry-over from other donors' samples. The V and J genes are TRBV7-2 and TRBJ1-2; the match to TRBD1 covers 7 bases. Source material: breast tumor tissue. CDR3 loop: CASSSDRAMGYTF. The CDR3 coding sequence is TGTGCCAGCAGCTCCGACAGGGCCATGGGCTACACCTTC.